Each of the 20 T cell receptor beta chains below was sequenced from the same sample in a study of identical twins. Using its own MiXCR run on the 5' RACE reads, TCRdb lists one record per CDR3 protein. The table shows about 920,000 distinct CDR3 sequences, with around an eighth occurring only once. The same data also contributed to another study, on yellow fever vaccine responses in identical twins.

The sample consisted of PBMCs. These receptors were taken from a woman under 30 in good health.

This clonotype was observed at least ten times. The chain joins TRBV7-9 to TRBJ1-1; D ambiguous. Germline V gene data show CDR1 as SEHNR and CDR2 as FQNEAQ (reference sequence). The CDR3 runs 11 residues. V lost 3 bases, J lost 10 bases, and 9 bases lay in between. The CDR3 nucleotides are TGTGCCAGCAGCTTTGGGTTTGTAGCTTTCTTT. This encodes CASSFGFVAFF.

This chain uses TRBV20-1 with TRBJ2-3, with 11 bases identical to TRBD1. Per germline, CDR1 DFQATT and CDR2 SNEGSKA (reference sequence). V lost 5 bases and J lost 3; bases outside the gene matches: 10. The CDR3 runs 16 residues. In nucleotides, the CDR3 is TGCAGTGCTGAACTCGAGGACAGGGGGCTTACAGATACGCAGTATTTT. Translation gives CSAELEDRGLTDTQYF.

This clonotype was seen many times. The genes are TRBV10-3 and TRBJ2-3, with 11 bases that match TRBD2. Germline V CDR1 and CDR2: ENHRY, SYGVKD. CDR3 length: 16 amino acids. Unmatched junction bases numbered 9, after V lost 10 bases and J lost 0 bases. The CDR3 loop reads CATRTSGPPSTDTQYF. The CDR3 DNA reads TGTGCCACCCGGACTAGCGGGCCGCCTAGCACAGATACGCAGTATTTT.

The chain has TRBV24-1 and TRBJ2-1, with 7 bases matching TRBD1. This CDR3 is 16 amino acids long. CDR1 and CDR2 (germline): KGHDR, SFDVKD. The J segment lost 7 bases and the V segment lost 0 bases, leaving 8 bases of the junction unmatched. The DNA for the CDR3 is TGTGCCACCAGTGATTTGGAGGGGGCAAGTAAGAATGAGCAGTTCTTC. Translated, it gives CATSDLEGASKNEQFF.

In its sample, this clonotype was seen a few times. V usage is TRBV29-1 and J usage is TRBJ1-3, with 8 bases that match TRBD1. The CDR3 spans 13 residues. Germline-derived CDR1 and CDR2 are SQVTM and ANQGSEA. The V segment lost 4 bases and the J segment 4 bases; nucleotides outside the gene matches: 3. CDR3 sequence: CSVADRVGNTIYF. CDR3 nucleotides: TGCAGCGTTGCGGACAGGGTCGGAAACACCATATATTTT.

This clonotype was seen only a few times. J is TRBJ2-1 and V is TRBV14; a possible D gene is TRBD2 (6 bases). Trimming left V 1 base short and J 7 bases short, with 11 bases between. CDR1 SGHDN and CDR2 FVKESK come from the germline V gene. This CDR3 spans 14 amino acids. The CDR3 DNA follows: TGTGCCAGCAGCCAAGTGGGACTTCTAAATGAGCAGTTCTTC. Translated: CASSQVGLLNEQFF.

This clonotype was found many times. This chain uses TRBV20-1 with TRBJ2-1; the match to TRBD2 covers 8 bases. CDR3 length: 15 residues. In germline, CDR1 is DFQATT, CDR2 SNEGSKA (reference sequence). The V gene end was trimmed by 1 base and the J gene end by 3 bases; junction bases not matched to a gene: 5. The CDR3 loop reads CSARATSGFYNEQFF. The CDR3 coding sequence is TGCAGTGCTAGAGCCACTAGCGGATTCTACAATGAGCAGTTCTTC.

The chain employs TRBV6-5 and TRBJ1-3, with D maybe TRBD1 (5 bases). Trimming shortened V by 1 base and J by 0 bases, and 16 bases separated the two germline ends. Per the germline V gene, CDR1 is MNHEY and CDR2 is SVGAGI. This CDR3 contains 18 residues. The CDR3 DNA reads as TGTGCCAGCAGTTACTTTATTCCCAGGGCGAGCTCTGGAAACACCATATATTTT. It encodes CASSYFIPRASSGNTIYF.

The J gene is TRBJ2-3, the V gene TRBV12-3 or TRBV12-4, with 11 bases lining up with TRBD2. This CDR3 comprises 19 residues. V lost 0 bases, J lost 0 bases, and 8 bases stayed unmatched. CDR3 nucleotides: TGTGCCAGCAGTTTAGCTCACCTAGCGGGAGGCCAAAGCACAGATACGCAGTATTTT. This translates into CASSLAHLAGGQSTDTQYF.

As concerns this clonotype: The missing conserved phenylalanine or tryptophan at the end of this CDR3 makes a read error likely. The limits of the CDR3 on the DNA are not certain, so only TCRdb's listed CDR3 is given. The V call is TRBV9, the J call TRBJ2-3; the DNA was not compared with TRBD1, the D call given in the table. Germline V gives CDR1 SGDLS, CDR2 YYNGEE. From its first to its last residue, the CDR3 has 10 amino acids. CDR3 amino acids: CASSVGSRGD.

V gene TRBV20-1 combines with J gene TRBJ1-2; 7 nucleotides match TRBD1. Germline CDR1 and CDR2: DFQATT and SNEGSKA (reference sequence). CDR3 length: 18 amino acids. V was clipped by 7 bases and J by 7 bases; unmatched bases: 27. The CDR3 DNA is TGCAGTGTCACACCATCCACAGGGGTTAAGATAATTCGACGTGGCTACACCTTC. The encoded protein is CSVTPSTGVKIIRRGYTF.

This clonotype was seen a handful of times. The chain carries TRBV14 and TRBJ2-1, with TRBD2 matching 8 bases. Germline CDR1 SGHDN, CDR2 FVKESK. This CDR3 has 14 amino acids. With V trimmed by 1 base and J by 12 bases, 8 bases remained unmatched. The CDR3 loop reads CASSQGPGGRLQFF. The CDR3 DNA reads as TGTGCCAGCAGCCAAGGGCCGGGAGGGCGGTTGCAGTTCTTC.

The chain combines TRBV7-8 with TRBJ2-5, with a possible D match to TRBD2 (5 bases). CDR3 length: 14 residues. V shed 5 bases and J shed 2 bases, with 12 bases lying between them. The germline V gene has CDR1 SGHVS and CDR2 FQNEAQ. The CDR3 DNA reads TGTGCCAGCAGCCAGCGGAACCTACAAGAGACCCAGTACTTC. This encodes CASSQRNLQETQYF. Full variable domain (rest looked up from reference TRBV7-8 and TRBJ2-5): GAGVSQSPRYKVAKRGQDVALRCDPISGHVSLFWYQQALGQGPEFLTYFQNEAQLDKSGLPSDRFFAERPEGSVSTLKIQRTQQEDSAVYLCASSQRNLQETQYFGPGTRLLVL.

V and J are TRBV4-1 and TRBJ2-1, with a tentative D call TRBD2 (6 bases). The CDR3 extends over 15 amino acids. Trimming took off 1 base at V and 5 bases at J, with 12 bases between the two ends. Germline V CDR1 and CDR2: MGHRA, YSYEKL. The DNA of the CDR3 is TGCGCCAGCAGCCAAGGTGGGTGGGGGGACAATGAGCAGTTCTTC. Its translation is CASSQGGWGDNEQFF.

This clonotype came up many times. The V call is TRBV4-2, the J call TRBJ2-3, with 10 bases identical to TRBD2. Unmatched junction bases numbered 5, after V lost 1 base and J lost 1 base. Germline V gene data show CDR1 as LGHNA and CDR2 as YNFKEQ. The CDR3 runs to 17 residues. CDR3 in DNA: TGTGCCAGCAGCCAAGGCGGGACTAGCGTACGCACAGATACGCAGTATTTT. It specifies CASSQGGTSVRTDTQYF.

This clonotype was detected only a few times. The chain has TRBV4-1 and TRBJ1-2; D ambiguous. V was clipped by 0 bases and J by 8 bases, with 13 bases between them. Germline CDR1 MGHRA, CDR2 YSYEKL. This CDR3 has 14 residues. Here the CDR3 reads CASSQEAASRGYTF. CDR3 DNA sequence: TGCGCCAGCAGCCAAGAAGCAGCTTCCCGGGGCTACACCTTC.

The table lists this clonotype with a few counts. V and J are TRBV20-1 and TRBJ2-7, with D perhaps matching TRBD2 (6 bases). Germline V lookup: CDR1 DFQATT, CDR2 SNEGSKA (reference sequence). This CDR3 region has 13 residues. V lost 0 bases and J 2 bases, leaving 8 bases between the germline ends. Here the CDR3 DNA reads TGCAGTGCTAGAGATGGGGAGGCCTACGAGCAGTACTTC. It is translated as CSARDGEAYEQYF.

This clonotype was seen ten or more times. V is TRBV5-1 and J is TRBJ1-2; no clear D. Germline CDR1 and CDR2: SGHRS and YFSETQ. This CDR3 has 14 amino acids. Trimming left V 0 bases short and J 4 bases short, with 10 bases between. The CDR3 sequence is CASSLDWTFYGYTF. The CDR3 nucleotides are TGCGCCAGCAGCTTGGATTGGACCTTCTATGGCTACACCTTC.

The CDR3 DNA follows: TGTGCCAGCAGCTTAGATGCGCGGGGCCTTCGCAATGAGCAGTTCTTC. Translating gives CASSLDARGLRNEQFF. V gene TRBV11-2 combines with J gene TRBJ2-1, with D possibly matching TRBD2 (6 bases). Trimming pared 0 bases from V and 6 bases from J, leaving 15 bases between. The CDR3 is made up of 16 amino acids. Germline CDR1 and CDR2: SGHAT and FQNNGV.

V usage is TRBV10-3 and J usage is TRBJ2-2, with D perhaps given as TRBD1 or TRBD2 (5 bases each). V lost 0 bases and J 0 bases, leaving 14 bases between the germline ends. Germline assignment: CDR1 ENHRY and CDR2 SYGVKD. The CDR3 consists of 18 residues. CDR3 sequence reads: CAISESVGVGPNTGELFF. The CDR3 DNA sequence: TGTGCCATCAGTGAGTCTGTAGGGGTGGGACCGAACACCGGGGAGCTGTTTTTT.